Listed below are T cell receptor beta chains from one sample, sequenced in a study of cytomegalovirus exposure and HLA in healthy donors. Sequencing used immunoSEQ multiplex PCR; TCRdb keeps in-frame clones, though not all of them. This table holds about 56,000 clones, 85% to 95% found once. The material sequenced was PBMCs. The receptors stem from a man aged 18 to 30 in good health and CMV-seronegative. Each CDR3 is given with its conserved first and last residue. The D gene is left open where the match is weak. Size values are once, few and many counts, or a class for expanded clones, and some rows have none.

>TRBV4-3|-|TRBJ1-2|-|13
TGCGCCAGCAGCCAGGACAGTAACTATGGCTACACCTTC
CASSQDSNYGYTF
>TRBV18|-|TRBJ1-1|-|14
TGTGCCAGCTCACCGGGGGCGGTGAACACTGAAGCTTTCTTT
CASSPGAVNTEAFF
>TRBV7-6|-|TRBJ2-3|-|15
TGTGCCAGCAGCCCCACGCTAGCGCGCACAGATACGCAGTATTTT
CASSPTLARTDTQYF
>TRBV28|-|TRBJ1-1|-|14
TGTGCCAGCAGTTTGAATACAGGGTGGGCTGAAGCTTTCTTT
CASSLNTGWAEAFF
>TRBV9|-|TRBJ2-1|TRBD1|16
TGTGCCAGCAGCCTTCCTCCGGGACAGGGGTACAATGAGCAGTTCTTC
CASSLPPGQGYNEQFF
>TRBV7-9|-|TRBJ2-2|-|15
TGTGCCAGCAGCTTCCCCCTAGTGTATACCGGGGAGCTGTTTTTT
CASSFPLVYTGELFF
>TRBV12-5|once|TRBJ2-1|-|15
TGTGCTAGTGGTTTGGGGGGAGTATTCTACAATGAGCAGTTCTTC
CASGLGGVFYNEQFF
>TRBV15|once|TRBJ1-5|-|16
TGTGCCACCAGCAGAGATTTGGCAGAGGTTTTACTACCCCAGCATTTT
CATSRDLAEVLLPQHF
>TRBV29-1|once|TRBJ1-2|TRBD1|15
TGCAGCGTTGAAGGGGATGGGACAGGGGACTATGGCTACACCTTC
CSVEGDGTGDYGYTF
>TRBV4-3|-|TRBJ2-7|-|14
TGCGCCAGCAGCCAGGAAACAGATCGCCACGAGCAGTACTTC
CASSQETDRHEQYF
>TRBV5-1|-|TRBJ1-1|-|14
TGCGCCAGCAGCTTGGGGGAGGGGTCCGCTGAAGCTTTCTTT
CASSLGEGSAEAFF
>TRBV11-2|-|TRBJ1-3|TRBD1|16
TGTGCCAGCAGATCGCTCCGGGACAGGCCGGGAAACACCATATATTTT
CASRSLRDRPGNTIYF
>TRBV15|-|TRBJ2-3|-|14
TGTGCCACCAGCACCGGACTTGACACAGATACGCAGTATTTT
CATSTGLDTDTQYF
>TRBV4-1|-|TRBJ2-6|-|15
TGCGCCAGCAGCCAAGTAAATTCTGGGGCCAACGTCCTGACTTTC
CASSQVNSGANVLTF
>TRBV2|-|TRBJ2-7|TRBD2|14
TGTGCCAGCACAGAAGGCGGGAGGGGCTACGAGCAGTACTTC
CASTEGGRGYEQYF
>TRBV7-2|-|TRBJ2-1|-|15
TGTGCCAGCAGCCCCCAGGGCGGGGAAAATGCGGAGCAGTTCTTC
CASSPQGGENAEQFF
>TRBV7-3|-|TRBJ2-2|TRBD1|15
TGTGCCAGCAGCCGCGGACAGGGAATCACCGGGGAGCTGTTTTTT
CASSRGQGITGELFF
>TRBV29-1|-|TRBJ1-4|TRBD1|14
TGCAGCGTTATGACAGGGCCGGCTAATGAAAAACTGTTTTTT
CSVMTGPANEKLFF
>TRBV6-5|once|TRBJ1-5|TRBD1|15
TGTGCCAGCAGTTCCGGGACAGCCAGCAATCAGCCCCAGCATTTT
CASSSGTASNQPQHF
>TRBV19|-|TRBJ2-3|TRBD1|16
TGTGCCAGTAGGGTCTCTGGGACAGTCAGCACAGATACGCAGTATTTT
CASRVSGTVSTDTQYF
>TRBV28|-|TRBJ2-2|TRBD2|14
TGTGCCAGCAGTATGACTAGCGCCGCCGGGGAGCTGTTTTTT
CASSMTSAAGELFF
>TRBV27|once|TRBJ2-3|-|14
TGTGCCAGCTCAGGATCCCGTTCTGCCAATACGCAGTATTTT
CASSGSRSANTQYF
>TRBV14|-|TRBJ2-1|TRBD2|22
TGTGCCAGCAGCCGCCCCTCACCCCGTTGGACTAGCGGGAGCGTCTCCTACAATGAGCAGTTCTTC
CASSRPSPRWTSGSVSYNEQFF
>TRBV13|-|TRBJ2-1|-|16
TGTGCCAGCAGCCTCTTCGCGGGAAGCTTTGGGAATGAGCAGTTCTTC
CASSLFAGSFGNEQFF
>TRBV28|-|TRBJ2-6|-|13
TGTGCCAGCAACCCGGGAGGGGCCAACGTCCTGACTTTC
CASNPGGANVLTF